These 21 T cell receptor beta chains originate from one sample sequenced in a study of radiation and T cells in renal cell carcinoma. Regarding time point: blood 4 weeks post-SBRT, at nephrectomy. The treatment denotes: 15 Gy SBRT to primary tumor, nephrectomy 4 weeks later. Assay: immunoSEQ multiplex PCR; the TCRdb copy retains only in-frame clones and omits some. The data contain about 170,000 clones, 88% of them singletons. Sample: blood, taken from a patient whose treatment included radiotherapy and nephrectomy. These receptors all come from a woman aged 45-65 years with renal cell carcinoma.

The J gene is TRBJ2-5, the V gene TRBV29-1; D remains unclear. Looked up from germline, CDR1 is SQVTM and CDR2 is ANQGSEA. The CDR3 loop spans 12 amino acids. Trimming shortened V by 4 bases and J by 5 bases, and 11 bases separated the two germline ends. The CDR3 DNA is TGCAGCGTTGGAGAGGCCCGGGAGACCCAGTACTTC. The encoded protein is CSVGEARETQYF.

The chain links TRBV6-5 to TRBJ1-2, with D unclear. The CDR3 totals 12 residues. The V end lost 9 bases, the J end lost 6 bases, and 14 bases lay between the germline ends. CDR1 and CDR2 from the germline V gene are MNHEY and SVGAGI. The CDR3 nucleotides read TGTGCCAGTATCGGGAAAGGAGATGGCTACACCTTC. Protein sequence: CASIGKGDGYTF.

This chain links TRBV7-2 with TRBJ2-3; D gene unclear. V lost 5 bases, J lost 1 base, and 10 bases lay in between. CDR1 and CDR2 (germline): SGHTA, FQGNSA. The CDR3 totals 14 residues. The CDR3: CASSRAVGTDTQYF. In DNA form, the CDR3 reads TGTGCCAGCAGCCGAGCAGTGGGCACAGATACGCAGTATTTT.

The table lists this clone with a count of one. The chain uses TRBV10-3 and TRBJ2-7, with D possibly matching TRBD1 (6 bases). Germline V gives CDR1 ENHRY, CDR2 SYGVKD. V gave up 6 bases and J gave up 5 bases, with 17 bases separating them. The CDR3 runs to 14 residues. CDR3: CAISRDTSTDEQYF. The CDR3 bases are TGTGCCATCAGCCGGGACACTTCTACGGACGAGCAGTACTTC.

J is TRBJ1-4 and V is TRBV6-1; D is undetermined. The V end was cut by 4 bases, the J end by 7 bases, with 4 bases between. The germline gives CDR1 MNHNS, CDR2 SASEGT. The CDR3 length is 11 residues. CDR3 coding DNA: TGTGCCAGCAGTGTGGGTGAAAAACTGTTTTTT. Its protein product is CASSVGEKLFF.

The CDR3 spells CASGPRVLETQYF. The CDR3 DNA sequence: TGTGCCAGTGGCCCCAGGGTCTTAGAGACCCAGTACTTC. The rearrangement joins TRBV19 to TRBJ2-5; D is perhaps TRBD1 (5 bases). V was clipped by 8 bases and J by 4 bases, with 14 bases between them. The CDR3 runs to 13 residues. The germline V gene encodes CDR1 LNHDA and CDR2 SQIVND (reference sequence).

This chain joins TRBV19 and TRBJ1-1; D gene ambiguous. Trimming cost V 3 bases and J 7 bases, with 12 bases left between them. The CDR3 runs to 13 residues. Germline CDR1 LNHDA, CDR2 SQIVND (reference sequence). This CDR3 is CASSIGREGEAFF. In nucleotides, the CDR3 is TGTGCCAGTAGTATCGGTCGAGAGGGTGAAGCTTTCTTT.

The table lists this clone with a count of one. The rearrangement joins TRBV6-1 to TRBJ1-2, with D unresolved. Germline V lookup: CDR1 MNHNS, CDR2 SASEGT. Trimming took 4 bases from V and 3 from J, leaving 9 bases between them. CDR3 length equals 13 residues. The DNA of the CDR3 is TGTGCCAGCAGTGTGGAGGATTACTATGGCTACACCTTC. This translates into CASSVEDYYGYTF.

This chain joins TRBV27 and TRBJ1-1; the D is unclear. Deletions cut 0 bases from V and 4 bases from J, with 9 bases between. Germline loops: CDR1 MNHEY, CDR2 SMNVEV (reference sequence). The CDR3 consists of 14 residues. The CDR3: CASSLSRETTEAFF. The CDR3 DNA reads as TGTGCCAGCAGTTTATCGAGGGAGACCACTGAAGCTTTCTTT.

This chain joins TRBV9 and TRBJ1-1, with D possibly matching TRBD1 (6 bases). Germline CDR1 is SGDLS and CDR2 is YYNGEE. This CDR3 comprises 15 residues. V shed 3 bases and J shed 6 bases, with 18 bases lying between them. The CDR3 region is CASSGGQGVNSEAFF. The CDR3 DNA is TGTGCCAGCAGCGGGGGGCAAGGGGTAAACTCTGAAGCTTTCTTT.

The chain is built from TRBV5-6 and TRBJ1-5; D may be TRBD1 (5 bases). The CDR3 sequence is 14 residues long. Germline-derived CDR1 and CDR2 are SGHDT and YYEEEE. Trimming left V 6 bases short and J 5 bases short, with 15 bases between. CDR3 nucleotides: TGTGCCAGCACCCTGGCGGGGGGTTATCAGCCCCAGCATTTT. Its protein product is CASTLAGGYQPQHF.

This sequence joins TRBV6-6 and TRBJ1-6; D gene ambiguous. The germline V and J ends were trimmed by 2 bases and 9 bases, with 8 bases remaining between them. Germline V CDR1 and CDR2: MNHNY, SVGAGI (reference sequence). The CDR3 spans 13 residues. Here the CDR3 reads CASSYGEISPLHF. CDR3 in DNA: TGTGCCAGCAGTTACGGGGAAATTTCACCCCTCCACTTT.

The V call is TRBV11-3, the J call TRBJ2-3, with D uncertain. The V gene lost 0 bases and the J gene lost 4 bases, with 8 bases spanning the gap. Per germline, CDR1 SGHNT and CDR2 YENEEA. The CDR3 sequence is 14 residues long. The CDR3 DNA reads TGTGCCAGCAGCTTAGATTCCCTCTCAGATACGCAGTATTTT. Its translation: CASSLDSLSDTQYF.

The chain joins TRBV7-3 to TRBJ2-2; tentative D call: TRBD2 (5 bases). In germline, CDR1 is SGHTA, CDR2 FQGTGA. The V end was cut by 2 bases, the J end by 0 bases, with 13 bases between. This CDR3 is 17 amino acids long. CDR3 sequence (DNA): TGTGCCAGCAGCTTAGTAGGCGGGCACGCGAACACCGGGGAGCTGTTTTTT. Translating gives CASSLVGGHANTGELFF.

CDR3 DNA: TGTGCCAGCAGCTTGGCGGGGGCGAACAATCAGCCCCAGCATTTT. Residues: CASSLAGANNQPQHF. The J gene is TRBJ1-5, the V gene TRBV5-4; possible D gene TRBD1, 6 bases. The V end lost 0 bases, the J end lost 3 bases, and 10 bases lay between the germline ends. CDR3 length: 15 residues. Germline V gives CDR1 SGHNT, CDR2 YYREEE (reference sequence).

This clone came up a few times. The chain links TRBV5-6 to TRBJ1-1; D uncertain. The CDR3 sequence is 12 residues long. CDR1 and CDR2 from the germline V gene are SGHDT and YYEEEE. Trimming took off 9 bases at V and 2 bases at J, with 11 bases between the two ends. The CDR3 here is CATGPINTEAFF. In DNA, the CDR3 is TGTGCCACCGGACCGATTAACACTGAAGCTTTCTTT.

V gene TRBV2 combines with J gene TRBJ1-3; D is perhaps TRBD1 (5 bases). V was trimmed by 6 bases and J by 9 bases, leaving 15 bases between them. Germline lookup yields CDR1 SNHLY and CDR2 FYNNEI. This CDR3 is 13 amino acids long. The CDR3, as DNA: TGTGCCAGCAGGACGGACACCGGAGGCACCATATATTTT. Translating it yields CASRTDTGGTIYF.

The genes are TRBV7-8 and TRBJ2-3, with no clear D. The CDR3 length is 13 residues. CDR1 is SGHVS and CDR2 is FQNEAQ in the germline V gene. V was cut by 5 bases and J by 8 bases, with 14 bases left in between. The CDR3 loop reads CASSRYTTSTQYF. The CDR3 DNA is TGTGCCAGCAGCCGATACACCACAAGTACGCAGTATTTT.

The chain combines TRBV5-1 with TRBJ2-3; 8 bases line up with TRBD2. J gave up 2 bases and V 2 bases, and 7 bases lay outside the gene matches. CDR1 is SGHRS, CDR2 YFSETQ, per germline. The CDR3 has 16 amino acids. The CDR3 is CASSFEGTRYTDTQYF. CDR3 DNA: TGCGCCAGCAGCTTTGAAGGGACTAGGTACACAGATACGCAGTATTTT. The whole variable domain, filled in from reference TRBV5-1 and TRBJ2-3, reads KAGVTQTPRYLIKTRGQQVTLSCSPISGHRSVSWYQQTPGQGLQFLFEYFSETQRNKGNFPGRFSGRQFSNSRSEMNVSTLELGDSALYLCASSFEGTRYTDTQYFGPGTRLTVL.

The chain recombines TRBV19 with TRBJ2-5, with 8 bases identical to TRBD1. Germline V gives CDR1 LNHDA, CDR2 SQIVND (reference sequence). The CDR3 covers 14 residues. The V and J ends lost 5 bases and 5 bases, in that order; junction bases with no gene match: 7. For the CDR3, the DNA is TGTGCCAGTAGTGCACAGGGGGTGGCGGAGACCCAGTACTTC. Its protein is CASSAQGVAETQYF.

This clone was seen a single time. The chain links TRBV10-1 to TRBJ2-3; TRBD1 is a possible D gene (5 bases). CDR1 WNHNN and CDR2 SYGVQD come from the germline V gene (reference sequence). This CDR3 has 17 amino acids. Trimming removed 2 bases from V and 3 bases from J, with 18 bases in between. The CDR3 DNA sequence: TGCGCCAGCAGTGAGATCAGGGATCGCCGAAGTACAGATACGCAGTATTTT. Its protein is CASSEIRDRRSTDTQYF.